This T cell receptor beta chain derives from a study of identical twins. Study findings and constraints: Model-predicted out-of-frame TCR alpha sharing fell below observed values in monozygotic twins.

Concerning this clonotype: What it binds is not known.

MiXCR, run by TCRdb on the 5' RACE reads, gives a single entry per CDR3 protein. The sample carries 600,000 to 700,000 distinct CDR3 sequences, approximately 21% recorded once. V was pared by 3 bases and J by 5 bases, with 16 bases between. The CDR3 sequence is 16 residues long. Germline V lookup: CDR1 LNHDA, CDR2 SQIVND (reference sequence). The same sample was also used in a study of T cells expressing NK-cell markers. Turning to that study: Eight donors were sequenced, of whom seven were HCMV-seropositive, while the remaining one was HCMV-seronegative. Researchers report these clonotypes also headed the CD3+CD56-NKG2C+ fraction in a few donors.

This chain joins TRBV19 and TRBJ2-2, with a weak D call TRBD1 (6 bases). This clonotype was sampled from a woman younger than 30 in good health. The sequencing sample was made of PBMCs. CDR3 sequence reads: CASSIVTGTLTGELFF. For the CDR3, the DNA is TGTGCCAGTAGTATCGTGACAGGAACCCTGACCGGGGAGCTGTTTTTT. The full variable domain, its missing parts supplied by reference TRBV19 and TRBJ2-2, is DGGITQSPKYLFRKEGQNVTLSCEQNLNHDAMYWYRQDPGQGLRLIYYSQIVNDFQKGDIAEGYSVSREKKESFPLTVTSAQKNPTAFYLCASSIVTGTLTGELFFGEGSRLTVL.